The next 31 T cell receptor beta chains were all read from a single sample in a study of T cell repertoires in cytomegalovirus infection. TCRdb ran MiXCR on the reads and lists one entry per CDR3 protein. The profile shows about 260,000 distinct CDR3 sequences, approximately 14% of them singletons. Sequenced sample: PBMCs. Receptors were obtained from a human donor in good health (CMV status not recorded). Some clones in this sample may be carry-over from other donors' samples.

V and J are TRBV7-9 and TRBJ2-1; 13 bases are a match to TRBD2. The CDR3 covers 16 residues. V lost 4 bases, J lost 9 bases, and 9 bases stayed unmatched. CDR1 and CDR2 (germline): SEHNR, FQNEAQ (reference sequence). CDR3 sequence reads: CASSSGLAGSIGEQFF. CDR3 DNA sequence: TGTGCCAGCAGCTCGGGACTAGCGGGGTCTATCGGTGAGCAGTTCTTC.

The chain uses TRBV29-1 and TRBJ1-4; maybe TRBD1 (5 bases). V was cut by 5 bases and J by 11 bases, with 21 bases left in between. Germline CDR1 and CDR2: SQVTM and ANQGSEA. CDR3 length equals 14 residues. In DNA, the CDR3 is TGCAGCGTTCCTTGGAGCGGACAAAACGAGAAACTGTTTTTT. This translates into CSVPWSGQNEKLFF.

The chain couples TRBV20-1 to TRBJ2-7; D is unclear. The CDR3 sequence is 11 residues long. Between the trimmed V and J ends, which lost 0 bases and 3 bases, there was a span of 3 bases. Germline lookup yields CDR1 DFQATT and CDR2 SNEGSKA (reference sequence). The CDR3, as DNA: TGCAGTGCTAGAGACATCTACGAGCAGTACTTC. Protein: CSARDIYEQYF.

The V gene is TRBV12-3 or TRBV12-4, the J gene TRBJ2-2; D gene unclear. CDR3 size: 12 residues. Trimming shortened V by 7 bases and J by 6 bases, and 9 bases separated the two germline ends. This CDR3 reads CASIINSGELFF. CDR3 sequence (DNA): TGTGCCAGCATTATAAACTCCGGGGAGCTGTTTTTT.

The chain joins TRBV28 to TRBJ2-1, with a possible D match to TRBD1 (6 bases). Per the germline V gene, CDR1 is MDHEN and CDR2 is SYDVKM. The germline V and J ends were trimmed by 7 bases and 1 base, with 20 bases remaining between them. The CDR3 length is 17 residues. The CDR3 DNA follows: TGTGCCAGCACCCTAATGGGGGCGGCTCAATCCTACAATGAGCAGTTCTTC. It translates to CASTLMGAAQSYNEQFF.

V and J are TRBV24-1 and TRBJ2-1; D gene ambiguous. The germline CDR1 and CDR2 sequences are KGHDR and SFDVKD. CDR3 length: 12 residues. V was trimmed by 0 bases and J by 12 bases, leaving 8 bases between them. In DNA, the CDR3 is TGTGCCACCAGTGATTTGACAAGCGTGCAGTTCTTC. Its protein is CATSDLTSVQFF.

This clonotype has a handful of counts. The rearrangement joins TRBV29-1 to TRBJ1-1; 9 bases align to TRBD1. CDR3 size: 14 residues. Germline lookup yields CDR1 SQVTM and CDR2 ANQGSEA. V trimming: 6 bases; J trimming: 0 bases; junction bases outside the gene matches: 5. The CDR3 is CSVAGQGMNTEAFF. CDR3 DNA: TGCAGCGTCGCCGGACAGGGGATGAACACTGAAGCTTTCTTT.

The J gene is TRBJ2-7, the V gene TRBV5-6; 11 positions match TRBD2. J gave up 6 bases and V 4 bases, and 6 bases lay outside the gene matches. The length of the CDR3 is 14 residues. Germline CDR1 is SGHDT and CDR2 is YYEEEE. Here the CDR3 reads CASSPSGRTSEQYF. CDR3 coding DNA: TGTGCCAGCAGCCCTAGCGGGAGGACCTCCGAGCAGTACTTC.

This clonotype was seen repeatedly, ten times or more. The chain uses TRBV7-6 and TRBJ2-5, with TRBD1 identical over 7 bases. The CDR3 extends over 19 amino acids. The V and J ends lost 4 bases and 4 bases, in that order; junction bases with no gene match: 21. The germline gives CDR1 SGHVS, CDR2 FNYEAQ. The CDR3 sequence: CASSSTPPFDRVVGETQYF. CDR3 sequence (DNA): TGTGCCAGCAGCTCAACCCCCCCGTTCGACAGGGTGGTGGGAGAGACCCAGTACTTC.

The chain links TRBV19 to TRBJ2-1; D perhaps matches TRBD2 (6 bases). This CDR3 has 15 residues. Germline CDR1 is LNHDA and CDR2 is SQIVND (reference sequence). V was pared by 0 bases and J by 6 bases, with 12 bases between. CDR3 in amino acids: CASSIEAGLLNEQFF. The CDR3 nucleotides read TGTGCCAGTAGTATAGAAGCGGGCCTTCTCAATGAGCAGTTCTTC.

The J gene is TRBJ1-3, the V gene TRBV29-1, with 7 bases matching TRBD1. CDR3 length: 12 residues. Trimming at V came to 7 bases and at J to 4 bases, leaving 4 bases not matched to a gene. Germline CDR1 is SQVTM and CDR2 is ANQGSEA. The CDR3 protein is CSALGQGNTIYF. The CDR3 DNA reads TGCAGCGCCTTGGGACAGGGAAACACCATATATTTT.

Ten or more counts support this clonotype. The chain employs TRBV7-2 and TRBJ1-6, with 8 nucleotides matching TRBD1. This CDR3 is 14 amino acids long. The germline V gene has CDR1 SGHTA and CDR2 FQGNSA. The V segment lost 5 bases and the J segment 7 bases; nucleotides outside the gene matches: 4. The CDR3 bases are TGTGCCAGCAGCCCCGACAGGGGAAATTCACCCCTCCACTTT. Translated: CASSPDRGNSPLHF.

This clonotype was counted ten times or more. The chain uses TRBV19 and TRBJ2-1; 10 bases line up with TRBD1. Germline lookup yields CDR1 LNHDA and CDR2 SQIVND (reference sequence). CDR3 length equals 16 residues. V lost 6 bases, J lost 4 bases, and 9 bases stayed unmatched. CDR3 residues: CASRGTGAGFYNEQFF. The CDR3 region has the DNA TGTGCCAGTAGAGGGACAGGGGCGGGTTTTTACAATGAGCAGTTCTTC.

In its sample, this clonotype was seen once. Written as DNA, the CDR3 is TGCGCCAGGACCCCGAGGTGGTCCTATGGCTACACCTTC. Protein: CARTPRWSYGYTF. The chain carries TRBV23-1 and TRBJ1-2; D gene uncertain. TRBV23-1 is assigned to the ORF class and has an uncertain function. This CDR3 has 13 amino acids. V lost 9 bases and J 4 bases, leaving 15 bases between the germline ends.

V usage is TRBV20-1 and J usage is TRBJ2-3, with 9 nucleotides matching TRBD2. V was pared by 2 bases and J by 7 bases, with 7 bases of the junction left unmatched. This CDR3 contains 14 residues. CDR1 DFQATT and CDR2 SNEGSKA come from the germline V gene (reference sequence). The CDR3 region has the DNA TGCAGTGCTAGACCCCATCTAGCGGGGTATACGCAGTATTTT. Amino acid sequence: CSARPHLAGYTQYF.

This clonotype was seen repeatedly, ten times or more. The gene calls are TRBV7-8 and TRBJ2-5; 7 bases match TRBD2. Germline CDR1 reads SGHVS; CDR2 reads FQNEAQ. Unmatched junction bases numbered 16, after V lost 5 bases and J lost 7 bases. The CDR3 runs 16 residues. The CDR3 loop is CASSRHPGGPGVTQYF. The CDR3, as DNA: TGTGCCAGCAGCCGTCACCCGGGGGGTCCGGGGGTGACCCAGTACTTC. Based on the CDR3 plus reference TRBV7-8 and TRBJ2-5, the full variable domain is GAGVSQSPRYKVAKRGQDVALRCDPISGHVSLFWYQQALGQGPEFLTYFQNEAQLDKSGLPSDRFFAERPEGSVSTLKIQRTQQEDSAVYLCASSRHPGGPGVTQYFGPGTRLLVL.

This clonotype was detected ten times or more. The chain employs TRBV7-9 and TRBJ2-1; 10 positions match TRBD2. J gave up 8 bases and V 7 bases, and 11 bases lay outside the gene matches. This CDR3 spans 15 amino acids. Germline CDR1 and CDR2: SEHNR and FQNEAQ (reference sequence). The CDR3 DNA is TGTGCCAGCACCCGCGGGACTAGCGTCTTGGATGAGCAGTTCTTC. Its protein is CASTRGTSVLDEQFF.

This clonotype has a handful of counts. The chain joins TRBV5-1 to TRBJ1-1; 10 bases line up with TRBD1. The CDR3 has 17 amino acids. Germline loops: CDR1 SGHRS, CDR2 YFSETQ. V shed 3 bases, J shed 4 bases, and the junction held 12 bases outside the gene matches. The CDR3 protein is CASSSEQGQGSRTEAFF. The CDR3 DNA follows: TGCGCCAGCAGCTCTGAACAGGGACAGGGGAGTCGCACTGAAGCTTTCTTT.

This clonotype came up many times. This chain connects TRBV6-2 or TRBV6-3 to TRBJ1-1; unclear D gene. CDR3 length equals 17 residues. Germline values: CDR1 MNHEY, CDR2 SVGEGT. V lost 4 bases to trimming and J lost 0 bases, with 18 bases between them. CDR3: CASSFPSTASLNTEAFF. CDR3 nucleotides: TGTGCCAGCAGTTTTCCTTCGACCGCATCTTTGAACACTGAAGCTTTCTTT.

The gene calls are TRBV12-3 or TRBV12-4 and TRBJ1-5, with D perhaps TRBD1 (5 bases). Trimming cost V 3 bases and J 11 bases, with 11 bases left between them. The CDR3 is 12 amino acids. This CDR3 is CASSLSRDSQHF. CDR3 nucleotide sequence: TGTGCCAGCAGTTTGTCCAGGGACTCCCAGCATTTT.

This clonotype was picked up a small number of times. CDR3 in DNA: TGCGCCAGCAGCTTGGCCGTTAGGGGGTCGGGCTATGGCTACACCTTC. This translates into CASSLAVRGSGYGYTF. This rearrangement joins TRBV5-1 to TRBJ1-2; TRBD1 might be the D (6 bases). The CDR3 length is 16 residues. Germline CDR1 SGHRS, CDR2 YFSETQ. Trimming took off 0 bases at V and 4 bases at J, with 16 bases between the two ends.

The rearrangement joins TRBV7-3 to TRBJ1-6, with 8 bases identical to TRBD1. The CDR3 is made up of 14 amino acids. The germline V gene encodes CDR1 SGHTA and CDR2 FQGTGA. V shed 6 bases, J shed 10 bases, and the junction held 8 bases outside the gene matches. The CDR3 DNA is TGTGCCAGCAGTCGGACAGGGTCGGGCTCACCCCTCCACTTT. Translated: CASSRTGSGSPLHF.

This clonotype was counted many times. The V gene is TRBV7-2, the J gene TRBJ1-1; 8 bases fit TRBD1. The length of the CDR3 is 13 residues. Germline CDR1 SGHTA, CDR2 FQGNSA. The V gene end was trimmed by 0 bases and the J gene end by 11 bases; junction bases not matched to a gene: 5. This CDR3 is CASSLAHRGRAFF. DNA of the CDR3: TGTGCCAGCAGCTTAGCACACAGGGGGAGGGCTTTCTTT.

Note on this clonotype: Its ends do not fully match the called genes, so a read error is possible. The CDR3 loop reads CASSQDTAAGAHYEQYF. The CDR3 nucleotides read TGTGCCAGCAGCCAAGATACCGCAGCGGGAGCGCACTACGAGCAGTACTTC. V is TRBV4-1 and J is TRBJ2-7, with 8 bases matching TRBD2. This CDR3 comprises 17 residues. CDR1 is MGHRA and CDR2 is YSYEKL in the germline V gene.

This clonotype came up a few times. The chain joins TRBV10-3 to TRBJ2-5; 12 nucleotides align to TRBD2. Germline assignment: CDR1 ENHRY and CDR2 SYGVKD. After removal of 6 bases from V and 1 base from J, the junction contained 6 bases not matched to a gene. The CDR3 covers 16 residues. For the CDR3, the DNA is TGTGCCATCAGCCTCGGACTAGCGGGGCTCCAAGAGACCCAGTACTTC. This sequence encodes CAISLGLAGLQETQYF.

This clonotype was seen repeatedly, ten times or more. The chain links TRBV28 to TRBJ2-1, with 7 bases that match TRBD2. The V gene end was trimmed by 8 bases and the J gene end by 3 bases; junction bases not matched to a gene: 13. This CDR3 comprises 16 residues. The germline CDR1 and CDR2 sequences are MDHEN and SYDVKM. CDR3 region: CASPSSEAGDYNEQFF. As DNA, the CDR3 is TGTGCCAGCCCAAGCTCCGAGGCGGGGGACTACAATGAGCAGTTCTTC. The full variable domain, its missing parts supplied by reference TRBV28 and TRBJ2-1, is DVKVTQSSRYLVKRTGEKVFLECVQDMDHENMFWYRQDPGLGLRLIYFSYDVKMKEKGDIPEGYSVSREKKERFSLILESASTNQTSMYLCASPSSEAGDYNEQFFGPGTRLTVL.

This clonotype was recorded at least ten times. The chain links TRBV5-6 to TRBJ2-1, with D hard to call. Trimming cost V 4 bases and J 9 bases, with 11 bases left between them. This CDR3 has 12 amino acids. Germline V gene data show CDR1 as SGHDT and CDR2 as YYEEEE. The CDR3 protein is CASSQRTIEQFF. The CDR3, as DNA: TGTGCCAGCAGCCAGAGGACGATTGAGCAGTTCTTC. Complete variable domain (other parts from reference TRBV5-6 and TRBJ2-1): DAGVTQSPTHLIKTRGQQVTLRCSPKSGHDTVSWYQQALGQGPQFIFQYYEEEERQRGNFPDRFSGHQFPNYSSELNVNALLLGDSALYLCASSQRTIEQFFGPGTRLTVL.

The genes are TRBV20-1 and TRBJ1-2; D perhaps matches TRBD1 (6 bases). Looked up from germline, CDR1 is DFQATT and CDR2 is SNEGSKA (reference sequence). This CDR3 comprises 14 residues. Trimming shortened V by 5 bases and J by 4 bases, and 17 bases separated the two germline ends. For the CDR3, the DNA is TGCAGTGCTTTTGACAGGCGCACCCTCTATGGCTACACCTTC. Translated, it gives CSAFDRRTLYGYTF.

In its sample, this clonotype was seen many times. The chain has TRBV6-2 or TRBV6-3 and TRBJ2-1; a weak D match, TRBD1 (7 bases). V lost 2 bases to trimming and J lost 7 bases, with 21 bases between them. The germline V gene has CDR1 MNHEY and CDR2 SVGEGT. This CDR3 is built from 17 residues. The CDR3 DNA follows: TGTGCCAGCAGTTACCGTCCGTCAGGGGGGCTGATGAATGAGCAGTTCTTC. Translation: CASSYRPSGGLMNEQFF.

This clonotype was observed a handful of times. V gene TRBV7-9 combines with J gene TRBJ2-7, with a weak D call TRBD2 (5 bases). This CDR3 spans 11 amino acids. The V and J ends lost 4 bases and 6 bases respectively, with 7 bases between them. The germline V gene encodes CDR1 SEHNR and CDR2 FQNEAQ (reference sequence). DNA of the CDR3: TGTGCCAGCAGCTACGGGGTCGAGCAGTACTTC. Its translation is CASSYGVEQYF.

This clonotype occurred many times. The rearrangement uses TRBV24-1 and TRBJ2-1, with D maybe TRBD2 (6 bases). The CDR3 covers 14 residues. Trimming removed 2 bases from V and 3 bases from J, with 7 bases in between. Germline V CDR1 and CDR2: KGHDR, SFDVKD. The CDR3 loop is CATSDSSDYNEQFF. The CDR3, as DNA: TGTGCCACCAGTGATTCTAGCGACTACAATGAGCAGTTCTTC.